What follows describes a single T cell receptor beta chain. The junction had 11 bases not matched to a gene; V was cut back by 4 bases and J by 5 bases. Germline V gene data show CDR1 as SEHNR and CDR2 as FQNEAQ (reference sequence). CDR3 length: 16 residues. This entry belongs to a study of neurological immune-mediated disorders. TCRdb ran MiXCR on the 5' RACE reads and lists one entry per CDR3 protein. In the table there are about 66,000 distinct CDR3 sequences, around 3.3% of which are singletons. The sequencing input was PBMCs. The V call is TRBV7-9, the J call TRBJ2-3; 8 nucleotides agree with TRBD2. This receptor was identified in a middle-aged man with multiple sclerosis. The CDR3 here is CASSSPWAGGGDTQYF. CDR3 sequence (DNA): TGTGCCAGCAGCTCCCCGTGGGCGGGGGGTGGAGATACGCAGTATTTT.